Sequencing of this TCR beta chain was carried out in a study of cytomegalovirus exposure and HLA in healthy donors. V lost 0 bases and J lost 2, with 4 bases in between. Germline V gene data show CDR1 as SGHVS and CDR2 as FNYEAQ. CDR3 length: 13 amino acids. Donors were nominally healthy when sampled, though unrecorded immune exposures were likely. Missing from this donor's record is the CMV serostatus. Amplification used 60 Vbeta primers and 13 Jbeta primers. TCRdb's copy holds only in-frame clones and misses some; the assay was immunoSEQ multiplex PCR. The sample lists approximately 140,000 clones; around 73% were seen once.

The specimen sequenced was PBMCs. This TCR was recovered from a human donor in good health. The chain uses TRBV7-6 and TRBJ2-5; D not certain. The CDR3 bases are TGTGCCAGCAGCTTAGCTCCTCAAGAGACCCAGTACTTC. Protein product: CASSLAPQETQYF.